This TCR beta chain was captured in a study of naive and memory T cell subsets. Findings of the study overall: Possibly reflecting memory cells re-expressing CD45RA, a few larger clonotypes occurred in naive repertoires, especially CD8. Diversity fell and Gini index rose from naive through CM, EM, EMRA.

In the case of this clonotype: The target antigen is unknown.

V shed 0 bases and J 5 bases; nucleotides not matched to a gene: 5. The CDR3 contains 17 residues. Germline V CDR1 and CDR2: SGHVS, FQNEAQ. An equimolar mix of two oligonucleotides served as the beta constant-region primer for TRBC1 and TRBC2. Ligated cDNA was amplified by four rounds of PCR with nested alpha and beta constant-region primers and SP2. Via MiXCR, TCRdb re-called the UMI-ligation and nested PCR reads, giving one row per CDR3 protein. The data show some 110,000 distinct CDR3 sequences, 13% to 15% seen once. This clonotype was obtained from a human donor in good health. The sample taken for sequencing was naive CD8+ T cells from blood. The chain links TRBV7-8 to TRBJ2-7; TRBD2 aligns across 15 bases. The CDR3 region is CASSLAGLAGGLNEQYF. The CDR3 nucleotides read TGTGCCAGCAGCTTAGCGGGACTAGCGGGAGGATTAAACGAGCAGTACTTC.